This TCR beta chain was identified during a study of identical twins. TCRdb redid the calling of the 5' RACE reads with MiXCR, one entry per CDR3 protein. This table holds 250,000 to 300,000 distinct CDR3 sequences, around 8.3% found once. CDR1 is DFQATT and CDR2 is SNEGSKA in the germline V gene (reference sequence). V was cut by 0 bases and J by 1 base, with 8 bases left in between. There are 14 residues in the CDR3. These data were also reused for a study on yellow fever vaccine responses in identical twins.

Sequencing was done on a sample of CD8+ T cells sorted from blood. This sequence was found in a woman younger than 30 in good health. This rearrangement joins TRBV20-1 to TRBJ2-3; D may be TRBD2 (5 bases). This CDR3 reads CSARDPLGTDTQYF. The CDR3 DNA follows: TGCAGTGCTAGAGACCCACTAGGCACAGATACGCAGTATTTT.